The rows below give T cell receptor beta chains drawn from one sample of a study of shared clonotypes between healthy human individuals. Sequenced by immunoSEQ multiplex PCR; TCRdb stores in-frame clones only, minus some. The data show some 1 million clones, about 74% seen once. Sequencing used memory CD4+ T cells sorted from blood. The receptors come from a man aged 18 to 30 in good health. Both conserved end residues are part of each CDR3. D genes are given only for firm matches. Some rows have no size entry. The others give once, few or many, or a class for an expanded clone.

>.|TRBD1|TRBJ1-1|TRBV2
TGTGCCAGCACGGGACAGCAGAACACTGAAGCTTTCTTT
CASTGQQNTEAFF
>.|.|TRBJ1-5|TRBV6-5
TGTGCCAGCAGTTACCCCAGGGGGCCCCAGCATTTT
CASSYPRGPQHF
>.|.|TRBJ1-3|TRBV15
TGTGCCACCAGCATCCCAGTGAGAAACACCATATATTTT
CATSIPVRNTIYF
>.|TRBD2|TRBJ2-7|TRBV19
TGTGCCAGTAGCCTCCAGGCTAGCGGGAGCTACGAGCAGTACTTC
CASSLQASGSYEQYF
>.|.|TRBJ2-7|TRBV10-2
TGCGCCAGCGAGACCGGGCGCTCCTACGAGCAGTACTTC
CASETGRSYEQYF
>.|.|TRBJ1-5|TRBV30
TGTGCCTGGAGTGTACGGGGTTCCTATCAGCCCCAGCATTTT
CAWSVRGSYQPQHF
>.|TRBD1|TRBJ2-7|TRBV19
TGTGCCAGTAGTGCGGGACAGGGGTCACACGAGCAGTACTTC
CASSAGQGSHEQYF
>many|.|TRBJ1-1|TRBV9
TGTGCCAGCAGCGTAGTAGAGAAGTCTGAAGCTTTCTTT
CASSVVEKSEAFF
>few|.|TRBJ1-1|TRBV11-2
TGTGCCAGCAGTCTCGACTTGAACACTGAAGCTTTCTTT
CASSLDLNTEAFF
>.|.|TRBJ1-2|TRBV27
TGTGCCAGCAGTTCCCCCTCCAGGGGTAACTATGGCTACACCTTC
CASSSPSRGNYGYTF
>.|TRBD2|TRBJ2-5|TRBV19
TGTGCCAGTAGTATACTTAGCGGGAGGCCAGAGACCCAGTACTTC
CASSILSGRPETQYF
>few|TRBD1|TRBJ1-4|TRBV28
TGTGCCAGCAGTTCCATTTGGGACAGGGAATCGGGTGAAAAACTGTTTTTT
CASSSIWDRESGEKLFF
>.|.|TRBJ1-2|TRBV27
TGTGCCGTGGGGGGTCTTCAGTATGGCTACACCTTC
CAVGGLQYGYTF
>.|.|TRBJ1-1|TRBV4-1
TGCGCCAGCAAACGGGCGGAGATGAACACTGAAGCTTTCTTT
CASKRAEMNTEAFF
>.|.|TRBJ2-6|TRBV27
TGTGCCAGCAGTTTCCAGGGACTGAGCTCTGGGGCCAACGTCCTGACTTTC
CASSFQGLSSGANVLTF
>few|.|TRBJ1-4|TRBV6-5
TGTGCCAGCAGGGATGCAACTAATGAAAAACTGTTTTTT
CASRDATNEKLFF
>.|.|TRBJ1-2|TRBV11-2
TGTGCCAGCAGCTCTTTAGTGGTGAGGCGGGCAGAAGACTATAGTGGCTACACCTTC
CASSSLVVRRAEDYSGYTF
>.|.|TRBJ1-3|TRBV5-4
TGTGCCAGCAGCTTGGATGGATTTGGAAACACCATATATTTT
CASSLDGFGNTIYF
>.|TRBD1|TRBJ1-1|TRBV25-1
TGTGCCAGCAGCCGACAGGGGGAAGCTTTCTTT
CASSRQGEAFF
>.|TRBD2|TRBJ2-1|TRBV18
TGTGCCAGCTCACCTTTACTAGCGGGGAACACACACAATGAGCAGTTCTTC
CASSPLLAGNTHNEQFF
>.|TRBD1|TRBJ2-7|TRBV6-6
TGTGCCAGCAGTTTGGGGGGACAGGGAACCGAGCAGTACTTC
CASSLGGQGTEQYF
>.|TRBD1|TRBJ2-5|TRBV19
TGTGCCAGTAAGTCGACAGGCTCCAGGGGGGAGACCCAGTACTTC
CASKSTGSRGETQYF
>few|TRBD1|TRBJ1-5|TRBV4-1
TGCGCCAGCAGCCCGCGGGACAGTTCGAATAGCAATCAGCCCCAGCATTTT
CASSPRDSSNSNQPQHF
>.|.|TRBJ1-6|TRBV2
TGTGCCAGCACCGAGGTGGATGGCTTAAATTCACCCCTCCACTTT
CASTEVDGLNSPLHF
>.|TRBD1|TRBJ2-1|TRBV5-6
TGTGCCAGCAGCACTGGGACAGGGGCAAAAAACAATGAGCAGTTCTTC
CASSTGTGAKNNEQFF
>.|TRBD1|TRBJ2-2|TRBV5-1
TGCGCCAGCAGCTACTCGAGACAGGGGGCCGGGGAGCTGTTTTTT
CASSYSRQGAGELFF
>.|.|TRBJ1-5|TRBV15
TGTGCCACCAGCCCCCGGCCGGGTCCAAGTCAGCCCCAGCATTTT
CATSPRPGPSQPQHF
>few|TRBD1|TRBJ2-2|TRBV30
TGTGCCTGGATGGATAGGTTGGACAGGGGGGCCGGGGAGCTGTTTTTT
CAWMDRLDRGAGELFF
>.|TRBD1|TRBJ1-1|TRBV9
TGTGCCAGCAGCGCACAGGGGAGGGGGACAGATGAAGCTTTCTTT
CASSAQGRGTDEAFF
>.|TRBD2|TRBJ2-7|TRBV27
TGTGCCAGCAGTGGGAGGGCGGCAGGGTTAGGCTACGAGCAGTACTTC
CASSGRAAGLGYEQYF
>.|.|TRBJ2-7|TRBV6-4
TGTGCCAGCAGTGACAGGGTAGGCTCCTACGAGCAGTACTTC
CASSDRVGSYEQYF
>.|.|TRBJ2-3|TRBV18
TGTGCCAGCTCACCTCTTCGGGATACGCAGTATTTT
CASSPLRDTQYF
>.|.|TRBJ1-1|TRBV12-5
TGTGCTAGTGGTTTAAAAACCCTCATGGAGGTTTTAACTGAAGCTTTCTTT
CASGLKTLMEVLTEAFF
>.|.|TRBJ1-1|TRBV12-5
TGTGCTAGTGGTCTGGACCTAACGACTGAAGCTTTCTTT
CASGLDLTTEAFF
>.|.|TRBJ1-2|TRBV7-2
TGTGCCAGCAGCCGCGACGAGGGGTGGTACACCTTC
CASSRDEGWYTF
>.|.|TRBJ1-2|TRBV5-6
TGTGCCAGCAGCTTGAAAGACACTGGCTACACCTTC
CASSLKDTGYTF